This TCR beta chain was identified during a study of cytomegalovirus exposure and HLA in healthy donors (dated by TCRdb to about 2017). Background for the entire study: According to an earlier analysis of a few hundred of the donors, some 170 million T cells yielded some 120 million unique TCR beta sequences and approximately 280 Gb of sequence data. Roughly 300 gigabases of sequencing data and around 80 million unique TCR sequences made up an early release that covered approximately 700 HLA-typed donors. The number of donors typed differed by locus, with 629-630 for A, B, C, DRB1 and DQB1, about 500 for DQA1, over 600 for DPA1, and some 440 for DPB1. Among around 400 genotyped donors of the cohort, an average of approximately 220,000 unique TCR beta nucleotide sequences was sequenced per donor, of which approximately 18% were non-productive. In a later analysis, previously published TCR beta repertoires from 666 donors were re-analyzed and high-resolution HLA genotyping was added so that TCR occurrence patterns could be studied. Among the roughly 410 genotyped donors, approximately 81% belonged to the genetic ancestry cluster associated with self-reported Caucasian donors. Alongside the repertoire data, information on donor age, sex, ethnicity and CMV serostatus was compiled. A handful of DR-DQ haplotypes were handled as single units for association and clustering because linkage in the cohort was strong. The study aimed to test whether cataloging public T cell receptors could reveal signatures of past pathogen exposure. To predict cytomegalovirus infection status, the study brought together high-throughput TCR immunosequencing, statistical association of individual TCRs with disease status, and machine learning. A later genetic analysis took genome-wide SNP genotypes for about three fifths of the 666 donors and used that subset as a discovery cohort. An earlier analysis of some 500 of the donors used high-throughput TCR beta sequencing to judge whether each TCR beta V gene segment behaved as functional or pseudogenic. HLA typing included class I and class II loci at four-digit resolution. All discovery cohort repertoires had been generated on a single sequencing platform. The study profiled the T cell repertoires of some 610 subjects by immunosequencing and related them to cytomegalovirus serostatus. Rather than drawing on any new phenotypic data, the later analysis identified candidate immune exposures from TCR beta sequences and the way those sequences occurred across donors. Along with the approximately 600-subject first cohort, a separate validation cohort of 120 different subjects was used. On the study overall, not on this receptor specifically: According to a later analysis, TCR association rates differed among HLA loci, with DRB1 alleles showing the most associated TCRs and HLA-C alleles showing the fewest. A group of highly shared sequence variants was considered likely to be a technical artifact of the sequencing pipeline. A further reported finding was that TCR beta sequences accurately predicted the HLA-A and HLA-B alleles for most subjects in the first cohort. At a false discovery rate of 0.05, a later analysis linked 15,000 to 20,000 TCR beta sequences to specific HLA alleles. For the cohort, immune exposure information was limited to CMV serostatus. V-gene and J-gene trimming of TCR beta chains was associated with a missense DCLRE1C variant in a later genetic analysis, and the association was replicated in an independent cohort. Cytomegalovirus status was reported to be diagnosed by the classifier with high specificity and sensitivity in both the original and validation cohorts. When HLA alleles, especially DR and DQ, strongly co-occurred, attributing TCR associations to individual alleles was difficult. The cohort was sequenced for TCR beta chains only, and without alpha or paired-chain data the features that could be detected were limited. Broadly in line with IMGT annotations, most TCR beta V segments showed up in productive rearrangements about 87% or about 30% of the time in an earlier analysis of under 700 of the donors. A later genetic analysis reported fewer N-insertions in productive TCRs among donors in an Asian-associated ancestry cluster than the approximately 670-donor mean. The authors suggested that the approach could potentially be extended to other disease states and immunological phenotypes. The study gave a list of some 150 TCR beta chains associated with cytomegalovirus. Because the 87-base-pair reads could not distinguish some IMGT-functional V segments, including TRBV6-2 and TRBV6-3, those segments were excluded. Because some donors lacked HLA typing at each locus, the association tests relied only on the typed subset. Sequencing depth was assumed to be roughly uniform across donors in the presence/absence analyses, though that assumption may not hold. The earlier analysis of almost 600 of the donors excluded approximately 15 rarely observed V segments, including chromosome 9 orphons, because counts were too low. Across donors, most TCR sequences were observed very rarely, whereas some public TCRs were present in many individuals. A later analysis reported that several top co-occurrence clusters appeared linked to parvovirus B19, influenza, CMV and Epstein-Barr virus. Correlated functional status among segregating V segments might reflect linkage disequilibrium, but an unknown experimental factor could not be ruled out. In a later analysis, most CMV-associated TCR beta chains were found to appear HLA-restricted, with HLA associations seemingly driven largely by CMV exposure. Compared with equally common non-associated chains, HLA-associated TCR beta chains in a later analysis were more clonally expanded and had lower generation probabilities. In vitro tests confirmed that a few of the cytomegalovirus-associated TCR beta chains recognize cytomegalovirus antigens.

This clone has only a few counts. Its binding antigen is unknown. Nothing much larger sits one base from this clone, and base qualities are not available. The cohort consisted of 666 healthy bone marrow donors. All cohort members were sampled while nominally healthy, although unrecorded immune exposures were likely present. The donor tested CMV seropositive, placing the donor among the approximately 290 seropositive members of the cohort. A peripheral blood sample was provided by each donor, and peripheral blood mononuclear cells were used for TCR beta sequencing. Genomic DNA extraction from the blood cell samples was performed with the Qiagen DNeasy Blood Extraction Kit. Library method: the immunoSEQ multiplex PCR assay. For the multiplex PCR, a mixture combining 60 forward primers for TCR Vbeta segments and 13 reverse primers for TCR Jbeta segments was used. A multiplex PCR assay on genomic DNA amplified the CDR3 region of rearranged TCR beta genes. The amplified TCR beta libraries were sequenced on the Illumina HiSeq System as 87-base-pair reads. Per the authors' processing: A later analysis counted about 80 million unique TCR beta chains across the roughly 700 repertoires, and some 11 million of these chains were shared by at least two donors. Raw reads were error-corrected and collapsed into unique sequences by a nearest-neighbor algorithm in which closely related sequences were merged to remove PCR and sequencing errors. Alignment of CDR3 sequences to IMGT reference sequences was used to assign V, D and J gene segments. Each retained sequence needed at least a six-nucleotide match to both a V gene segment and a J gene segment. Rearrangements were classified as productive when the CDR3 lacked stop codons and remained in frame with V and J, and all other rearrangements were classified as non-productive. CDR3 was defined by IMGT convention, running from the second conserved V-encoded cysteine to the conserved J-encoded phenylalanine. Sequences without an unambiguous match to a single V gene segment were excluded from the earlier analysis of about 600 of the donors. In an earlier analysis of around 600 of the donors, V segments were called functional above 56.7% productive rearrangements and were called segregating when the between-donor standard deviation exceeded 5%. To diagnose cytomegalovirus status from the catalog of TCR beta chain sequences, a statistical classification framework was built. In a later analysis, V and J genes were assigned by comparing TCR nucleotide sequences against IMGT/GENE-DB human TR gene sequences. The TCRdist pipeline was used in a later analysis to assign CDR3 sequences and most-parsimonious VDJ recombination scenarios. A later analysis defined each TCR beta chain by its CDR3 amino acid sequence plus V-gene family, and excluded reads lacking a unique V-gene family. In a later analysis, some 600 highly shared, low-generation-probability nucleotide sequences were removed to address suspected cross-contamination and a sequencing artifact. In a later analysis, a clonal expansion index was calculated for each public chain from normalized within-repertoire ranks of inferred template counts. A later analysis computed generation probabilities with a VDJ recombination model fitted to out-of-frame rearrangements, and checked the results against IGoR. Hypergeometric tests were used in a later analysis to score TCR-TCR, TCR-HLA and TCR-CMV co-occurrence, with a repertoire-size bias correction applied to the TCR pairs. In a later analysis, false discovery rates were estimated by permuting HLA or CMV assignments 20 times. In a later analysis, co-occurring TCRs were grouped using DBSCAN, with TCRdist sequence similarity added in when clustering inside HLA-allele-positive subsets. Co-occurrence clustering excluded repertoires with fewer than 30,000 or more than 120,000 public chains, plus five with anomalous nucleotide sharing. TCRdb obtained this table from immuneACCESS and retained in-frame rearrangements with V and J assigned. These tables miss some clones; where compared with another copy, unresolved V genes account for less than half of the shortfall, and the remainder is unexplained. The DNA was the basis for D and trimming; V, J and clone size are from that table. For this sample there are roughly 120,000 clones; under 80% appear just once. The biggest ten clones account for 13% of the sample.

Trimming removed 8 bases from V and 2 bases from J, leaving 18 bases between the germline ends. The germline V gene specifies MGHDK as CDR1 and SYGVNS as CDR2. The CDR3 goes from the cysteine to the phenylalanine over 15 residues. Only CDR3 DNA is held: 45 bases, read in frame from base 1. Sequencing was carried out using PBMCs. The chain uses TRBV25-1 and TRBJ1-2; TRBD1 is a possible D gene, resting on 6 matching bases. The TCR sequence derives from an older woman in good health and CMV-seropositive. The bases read TGTGCCAGCCAGGACAGTCAATCATCAAACTATGGCTACACCTTC. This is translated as CASQDSQSSNYGYTF.